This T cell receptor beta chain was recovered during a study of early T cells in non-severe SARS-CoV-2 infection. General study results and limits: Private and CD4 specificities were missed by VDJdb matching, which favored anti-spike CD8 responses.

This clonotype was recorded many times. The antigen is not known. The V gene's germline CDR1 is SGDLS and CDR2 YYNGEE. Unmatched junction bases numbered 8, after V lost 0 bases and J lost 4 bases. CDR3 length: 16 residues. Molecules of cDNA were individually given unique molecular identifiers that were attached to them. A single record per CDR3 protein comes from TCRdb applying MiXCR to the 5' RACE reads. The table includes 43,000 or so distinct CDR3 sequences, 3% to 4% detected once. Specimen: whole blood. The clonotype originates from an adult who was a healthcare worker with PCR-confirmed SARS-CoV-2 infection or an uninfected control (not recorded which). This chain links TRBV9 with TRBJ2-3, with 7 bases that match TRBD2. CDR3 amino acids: CASSVAVGLVADTQYF. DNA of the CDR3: TGTGCCAGCAGCGTAGCCGTTGGACTAGTGGCAGATACGCAGTATTTT.